Below, 5 T cell receptor beta chains from the same sample are listed, as sequenced in a study of T-cell reconstitution after alpha-beta-depleted transplantation in children. Preparation of the TCRbeta library was carried out with unique molecular identifiers. MiXCR, run by TCRdb on the PCR reads, gives a single entry per CDR3 protein. The sample has roughly 670,000 distinct CDR3 sequences, 10% to 15% seen once. This material consisted of PBMCs, taken before TCRalphabeta/CD19-depleted stem cell transplant. The receptors derive from a girl aged 2 to 9 with congenital amegakaryocytic thrombocytopenia, due to receive a stem cell transplant.

This clonotype was detected a few times. The DNA of the CDR3 is TGTGCCAGCAGCAAATCCCCGGGACAGGGGGGTGGCTACACCTTC. Protein: CASSKSPGQGGGYTF. V gene TRBV21-1 combines with J gene TRBJ1-2; no check of the table's D call, TRBD1, against the DNA was made. TRBV21-1 is labeled a pseudogene. The CDR3 is 15 amino acids.

The V gene is TRBV2, the J gene TRBJ2-7, with D possibly matching TRBD1 (5 bases). Between the trimmed V and J ends, which lost 7 bases and 5 bases, there was a span of 12 bases. This CDR3 is built from 12 residues. Germline CDR1 reads SNHLY; CDR2 reads FYNNEI. This CDR3 reads CASIQGSDEQYF. The CDR3 DNA sequence: TGTGCCAGCATTCAGGGTTCCGACGAGCAGTACTTC. Filled out from reference TRBV2 and TRBJ2-7, the complete variable domain reads EPEVTQTPSHQVTQMGQEVILRCVPISNHLYFYWYRQILGQKVEFLVSFYNNEISEKSEIFDDQFSVERPDGSNFTLKIRSTKLEDSAMYFCASIQGSDEQYFGPGTRLTVT.

This clonotype was picked up many times. The V gene is TRBV4-1, the J gene TRBJ1-4; 8 nucleotides line up with TRBD1. Germline values: CDR1 MGHRA, CDR2 YSYEKL. CDR3 length: 16 amino acids. V was pared by 2 bases and J by 7 bases, with 9 bases of the junction left unmatched. The CDR3 is CASSQLWNTGGEKLFF. As DNA, the CDR3 is TGCGCCAGCAGCCAACTCTGGAATACAGGGGGTGAAAAACTGTTTTTT.

There are many counts of this clonotype. The chain is built from TRBV7-8 and TRBJ2-1; 10 nucleotides match TRBD1. V lost 7 bases to trimming and J lost 6 bases; unmatched junction nucleotides: 9. Germline V gene data show CDR1 as SGHVS and CDR2 as FQNEAQ. This CDR3 is 15 amino acids long. CDR3 amino acids: CASIPRDRGGNEQFF. The CDR3 DNA follows: TGTGCCAGCATCCCCCGGGACAGGGGAGGCAATGAGCAGTTCTTC.

The chain joins TRBV20-1 to TRBJ2-5; weak D call: TRBD2 (6 bases). Germline assignment: CDR1 DFQATT and CDR2 SNEGSKA (reference sequence). V lost 0 bases, J lost 5 bases, and 19 bases lay in between. The CDR3 is 16 residues long. This CDR3 is CSARDPGSWPGETQYF. The CDR3 DNA follows: TGCAGTGCTAGAGATCCCGGGAGCTGGCCTGGGGAGACCCAGTACTTC.